The 29 T cell receptor beta chains below come from one sample, sequenced in a study of post-analysis software for immune sequencing data. No antigen has been identified for these receptors. General observations from the study: A handful of TRBV segments were significantly more frequent in patients than in controls. TRBV5-6, TRBV5-1 and TRBV20-1 were among these segments.

cDNA libraries of TCR beta carried unique molecular identifiers. TCRdb itself ran the PCR reads through MiXCR, one entry per CDR3 protein. The table shows 350,000 to 500,000 distinct CDR3 sequences, with 30% to 45% occurring only once. Material for sequencing was blood. These TCRs come from a girl aged 2-10 years with multiple sclerosis.

This clonotype occurred a few times. This chain joins TRBV29-1 and TRBJ1-1; D remains ambiguous. CDR1 and CDR2 (germline): SQVTM, ANQGSEA. This CDR3 is 12 amino acids long. V lost 4 bases to trimming and J lost 2 bases, with 8 bases between them. CDR3 sequence reads: CSVGSSNTEAFF. CDR3 DNA: TGCAGCGTTGGATCCAGTAACACTGAAGCTTTCTTT.

The chain is built from TRBV4-1 and TRBJ2-6; 8 bases are shared with TRBD1. This CDR3 comprises 17 residues. Germline CDR1 and CDR2: MGHRA and YSYEKL. V trimming: 2 bases; J trimming: 2 bases; junction bases outside the gene matches: 5. CDR3 sequence reads: CASSQIRTGTGANVLTF. The CDR3 DNA is TGCGCCAGCAGCCAAATCCGGACAGGGACTGGGGCCAACGTCCTGACTTTC.

V gene TRBV5-5 combines with J gene TRBJ1-2; no definite D call. This CDR3 is 16 amino acids long. Per germline, CDR1 SGHKS and CDR2 YYEKEE (reference sequence). The ends were cut back, 0 bases at V and 6 bases at J, with 18 bases in the middle. The CDR3 loop is CASSLGQLAISDGYTF. CDR3 in DNA: TGTGCCAGCAGCTTGGGGCAGCTTGCGATATCAGATGGCTACACCTTC. The full variable domain, its missing parts supplied by reference TRBV5-5 and TRBJ1-2, is DAGVTQSPTHLIKTRGQQVTLRCSPISGHKSVSWYQQVLGQGPQFIFQYYEKEERGRGNFPDRFSARQFPNYSSELNVNALLLGDSALYLCASSLGQLAISDGYTFGSGTRLTVV.

The V gene is TRBV10-3, the J gene TRBJ1-5, with no clear D. The CDR3 covers 15 residues. Trimming left V 3 bases short and J 1 base short, with 10 bases between. Per germline, CDR1 ENHRY and CDR2 SYGVKD. The CDR3 DNA is TGTGCCATCAGTGAATTCTACAAGAGCAATCAGCCCCAGCATTTT. Translating it yields CAISEFYKSNQPQHF.

This clonotype was detected a few times. The chain uses TRBV29-1 and TRBJ2-1; 14 nucleotides align to TRBD2. Germline loops: CDR1 SQVTM, CDR2 ANQGSEA. Trimming took 6 bases from V and 0 from J; bases not matched to a gene: 10. The length of the CDR3 is 18 residues. CDR3 amino acids: CSVPGLAGEQSSYNEQFF. CDR3 DNA: TGCAGCGTCCCGGGACTAGCGGGAGAGCAGAGCTCCTACAATGAGCAGTTCTTC.

The rearrangement links TRBV12-3 or TRBV12-4 to TRBJ2-1, with a tentative D call TRBD1 (7 bases). The CDR3 extends over 16 amino acids. V was shortened by 5 bases and J by 4 bases, with 18 bases between the two germline ends. The CDR3 sequence: CASSKIRGTQYNEQFF. CDR3 DNA: TGTGCCAGCAGTAAGATCAGGGGGACTCAGTACAATGAGCAGTTCTTC.

J is TRBJ2-4 and V is TRBV7-9; 10 positions agree with TRBD2. The J call may be mistaken, given a closer DNA end match to TRBJ2-7. CDR1 is SEHNR, CDR2 FQNEAQ, per germline (reference sequence). This CDR3 has 15 amino acids. CDR3 sequence: CASSLGTSAAYEQYF. Written as DNA, the CDR3 is TGTGCCAGCAGTCTAGGGACTAGCGCCGCCTACGAGCAGTACTTC.

There are a few counts of this clonotype. The rearrangement joins TRBV4-3 to TRBJ2-6, with TRBD1 matching 11 bases. Germline V gives CDR1 LGHNA, CDR2 YSLEER. The J segment lost 1 base and the V segment lost 4 bases, leaving 12 bases of the junction unmatched. The CDR3 length is 20 residues. For the CDR3, the DNA is TGCGCCAGCAGCCCAGAGACTGGGACAGGGGGTTGGTCTGGGGCCAACGTCCTGACTTTC. This codes for CASSPETGTGGWSGANVLTF.

This clonotype was counted only a few times. The chain recombines TRBV29-1 with TRBJ2-7; D may be TRBD1 (5 bases). The J call may be in error: the DNA end matches TRBJ2-5 better. Germline CDR1 SQVTM, CDR2 ANQGSEA. CDR3 length equals 13 residues. DNA of the CDR3: TGCAGCGTTGAATTCGGGCAGGGAGAGACCCAGTACTTC. Its translation: CSVEFGQGETQYF.

This clonotype has just a few counts. The chain couples TRBV28 to TRBJ1-1; TRBD1 is a possible D gene (5 bases). Trimming stripped 2 bases from V and 5 bases from J, with 9 bases between. Germline CDR1 is MDHEN and CDR2 is SYDVKM. This CDR3 is built from 13 residues. CDR3 in DNA: TGTGCCAGCAGTTTACAGGGCGGTACTGAAGCTTTCTTT. Translation: CASSLQGGTEAFF.

The gene calls are TRBV7-9 and TRBJ2-7; D is unclear. The ends were cut back, 6 bases at V and 3 bases at J, with 9 bases in the middle. This CDR3 region has 12 residues. The V gene's germline CDR1 is SEHNR and CDR2 FQNEAQ (reference sequence). In nucleotides, the CDR3 is TGTGCCAGCAGAGGGAATTTCTACGAGCAGTACTTC. This encodes CASRGNFYEQYF.

This clonotype was counted between two and nine times. J is TRBJ2-7 and V is TRBV29-1; perhaps TRBD1 as D (6 bases). Trimming removed 3 bases at V and 4 bases at J, with 13 bases between. This CDR3 has 13 amino acids. From germline, CDR1 is SQVTM and CDR2 ANQGSEA. CDR3 coding DNA: TGCAGCGTTGATGGGGGCCAGCTTTACGAGCAGTACTTC. As protein: CSVDGGQLYEQYF.

This CDR3 is CASSFFLAYSTDTQYF. CDR3 coding DNA: TGTGCCAGCAGCTTCTTCCTAGCGTATAGCACAGATACGCAGTATTTT. The J gene is TRBJ2-3, the V gene TRBV7-9, with TRBD2 as a possible D gene (6 bases). The germline V gene encodes CDR1 SEHNR and CDR2 FQNEAQ (reference sequence). The germline V and J ends were trimmed by 3 bases and 0 bases, with 13 bases remaining between them. The CDR3 totals 16 residues. The entire variable domain, with the rest obtained from reference TRBV7-9 and TRBJ2-3, is as follows: DTGVSQNPRHKITKRGQNVTFRCDPISEHNRLYWYRQTLGQGPEFLTYFQNEAQLEKSRLLSDRFSAERPKGSFSTLEIQRTEQGDSAMYLCASSFFLAYSTDTQYFGPGTRLTVL.

This clonotype turned up a few times. The J gene is TRBJ1-6, the V gene TRBV4-1; the D is unclear. From germline, CDR1 is MGHRA and CDR2 YSYEKL. V was trimmed by 3 bases and J by 11 bases, leaving 14 bases between them. CDR3 length equals 14 residues. CDR3 nucleotide sequence: TGCGCCAGCAGCCATCGGGCTTCTAAGGCACCCCTCCACTTT. Protein: CASSHRASKAPLHF.

The chain has TRBV12-3 or TRBV12-4 and TRBJ2-5, with 10 bases that match TRBD1. CDR3 length: 16 amino acids. V was pared by 6 bases and J by 5 bases, with 12 bases of the junction left unmatched. CDR3 coding DNA: TGTGCCAGCAGCCTGATCCAATCGGGACAGGGGGAGACCCAGTACTTC. Its translation is CASSLIQSGQGETQYF.

This chain connects TRBV12-5 to TRBJ2-3, with unresolved D. With 3 bases removed from V and 4 bases from J, the gap between germline ends came to 5 bases. The CDR3 loop spans 12 amino acids. The germline V gene encodes CDR1 LGHNT and CDR2 FRNRAP. Here the CDR3 reads CASGFRPDTQYF. The CDR3, as DNA: TGTGCTAGTGGTTTTCGGCCAGATACGCAGTATTTT.

V is TRBV6-5 and J is TRBJ1-2, with D unresolved. V lost 0 bases to trimming and J lost 3 bases, with 8 bases between them. The CDR3 covers 14 residues. Germline-derived CDR1 and CDR2 are MNHEY and SVGAGI. CDR3 sequence: CASSYSVSDYGYTF. DNA for the CDR3: TGTGCCAGCAGTTACTCTGTCAGTGACTATGGCTACACCTTC.

This clonotype came up a few times. The V gene is TRBV5-1, the J gene TRBJ2-6, with unresolved D. Germline V gene data show CDR1 as SGHRS and CDR2 as YFSETQ. V shed 1 base and J shed 2 bases, with 7 bases lying between them. The CDR3 totals 15 residues. The CDR3 DNA sequence: TGCGCCAGCAGCTTGACAGAGGCTGGGGCCAACGTCCTGACTTTC. It translates to CASSLTEAGANVLTF.

The chain's CDR3 is CSASPTGDLYEQYF. In DNA form, the CDR3 reads TGCAGTGCGAGCCCGACAGGGGATTTATACGAGCAGTACTTC. This rearrangement joins TRBV20-1 to TRBJ2-7; 8 nucleotides line up with TRBD1. V dropped 6 bases and J dropped 4; count of bases not matched to a gene: 11. The CDR3 is 14 amino acids. Per the germline V gene, CDR1 is DFQATT and CDR2 is SNEGSKA (reference sequence).

This sequence joins TRBV12-3 or TRBV12-4 and TRBJ2-1; 13 positions agree with TRBD2. This CDR3 has 19 residues. Unmatched junction bases numbered 12, after V lost 7 bases and J lost 0 bases. The CDR3 reads CASTTQLAGGPRSYNEQFF. DNA for the CDR3: TGTGCCAGCACCACTCAACTAGCGGGAGGGCCCCGCTCCTACAATGAGCAGTTCTTC.

In this sample, this clonotype turned up a few times. The junction departs from the called germline gene at one end, perhaps through a read error. The rearrangement joins TRBV11-3 to TRBJ1-2; no clear D. CDR3 size: 10 residues. CDR1 and CDR2 (germline): SGHNT, YENEEA. The CDR3 nucleotides are TGTGCCAGCATGAACTATGACTACACCTTC. It codes for CASMNYDYTF.

This clonotype was observed a single time. V is TRBV6-1 and J is TRBJ1-2, with 8 bases fitting TRBD1. The CDR3 sequence is 13 residues long. The germline V gene encodes CDR1 MNHNS and CDR2 SASEGT. V was clipped by 6 bases and J by 7 bases; unmatched bases: 7. CDR3 protein: CASSAGQDLGYTF. The DNA of the CDR3 is TGTGCCAGCAGCGCGGGACAGGATCTTGGCTACACCTTC.

This chain connects TRBV10-3 to TRBJ1-2; no clear D. Trimming pared 3 bases from V and 8 bases from J, leaving 19 bases between. CDR3 length: 15 residues. Germline-derived CDR1 and CDR2 are ENHRY and SYGVKD. The CDR3 is CAISEPSALRWGYTF. The CDR3 DNA reads TGTGCCATCAGTGAACCGTCGGCCTTGAGATGGGGCTACACCTTC.

A few counts support this clonotype. The chain is built from TRBV20-1 and TRBJ2-1; the match to TRBD2 covers 11 bases. This CDR3 region has 16 residues. Losses at the gene ends were 5 bases for V and 6 bases for J; bases not matched to a gene: 12. Germline CDR1 and CDR2: DFQATT and SNEGSKA (reference sequence). In DNA, the CDR3 is TGCAGTGCTGCCGGGACTAGCGGAGGCCACTCCAATGAGCAGTTCTTC. Protein sequence: CSAAGTSGGHSNEQFF.

This clonotype was counted a single time. The V call is TRBV7-2, the J call TRBJ2-7; 7 bases map to TRBD2. The CDR3 length is 17 residues. CDR1 is SGHTA and CDR2 is FQGNSA in the germline V gene. The V segment lost 0 bases and the J segment 2 bases; nucleotides outside the gene matches: 10. CDR3 sequence (DNA): TGTGCCAGCAGCTTAGCCCGGATTAGCGGGTCAACCTACGAGCAGTACTTC. This gives the protein CASSLARISGSTYEQYF.

This chain links TRBV13 with TRBJ1-2; D unclear. Germline V gene sequence: CDR1 PRHDT, CDR2 FYEKMQ (reference sequence). There are 16 residues in the CDR3. Trimming took 2 bases from V and 6 from J, leaving 19 bases between them. CDR3 sequence (DNA): TGTGCCAGCAGCTTAAGGTCATACGGAACCAGTCATGGCTACACCTTC. It is translated as CASSLRSYGTSHGYTF.

The chain joins TRBV4-1 to TRBJ2-3; D gene uncertain. The CDR3 contains 12 residues. V was cut by 3 bases and J by 7 bases, with 8 bases left in between. From germline, CDR1 is MGHRA and CDR2 YSYEKL. This chain's CDR3 is CASSQTGHTQYF. CDR3 nucleotide sequence: TGCGCCAGCAGCCAGACTGGTCATACGCAGTATTTT.

A remark on this clonotype: An end of the junction does not agree with germline; a read error may underlie this. This chain links TRBV12-3 or TRBV12-4 with TRBJ2-5, with D possibly TRBD2 on 5 matching bases. The last part of the DNA fits TRBJ2-7 better; the J call may be wrong. There are 14 residues in the CDR3. The CDR3 loop reads CAGRTSYRRHEQYF. CDR3 in DNA: TGTGCCGGCAGAACTAGTTACAGAAGGCACGAGCAGTACTTC.

In its sample, this clonotype was seen a few times. This chain links TRBV5-1 with TRBJ2-1; D uncertain. Trimming shortened V by 1 base and J by 0 bases, and 8 bases separated the two germline ends. Germline V lookup: CDR1 SGHRS, CDR2 YFSETQ. The CDR3 extends over 15 amino acids. This chain's CDR3 is CASSLFMGSYNEQFF. The CDR3 DNA reads as TGCGCCAGCAGCTTGTTTATGGGCTCCTACAATGAGCAGTTCTTC.